These 11 T cell receptor beta chains came from one sample sequenced in a study of OX40 agonist ivuxolimab in advanced cancers. Sequencing was performed with immunoSEQ multiplex PCR; in TCRdb, only in-frame clones are kept and a portion is missing. The data show approximately 59,000 clones, just under 85% seen once. Source: CD4+ or CD8+ T cells sorted from blood, taken in a trial of the OX40 agonist ivuxolimab. These TCRs come from an adult with an advanced solid tumor such as melanoma, head and neck, liver or kidney cancer.

The V and J genes are TRBV4-1 and TRBJ1-5; D possibly corresponds to TRBD1 (5 bases). Germline V gives CDR1 MGHRA, CDR2 YSYEKL. Trimming removed 4 bases from V and 0 bases from J, with 16 bases in between. The CDR3 sequence is 17 residues long. The CDR3 sequence: CASSREPGTASNQPQHF. The CDR3 DNA is TGCGCCAGCAGCCGAGAACCCGGGACGGCTAGCAATCAGCCCCAGCATTTT.

The genes are TRBV7-2 and TRBJ1-1; unclear D gene. V was cut by 5 bases and J by 6 bases, with 16 bases left in between. This CDR3 spans 14 amino acids. Per the germline V gene, CDR1 is SGHTA and CDR2 is FQGNSA. As DNA, the CDR3 is TGTGCCAGCAGCATCCCCCAGGAGAGCGCTGAAGCTTTCTTT. It encodes CASSIPQESAEAFF. Drawing the rest from reference TRBV7-2 and TRBJ1-1, the complete variable domain is GAGVSQSPSNKVTEKGKDVELRCDPISGHTALYWYRQSLGQGLEFLIYFQGNSAPDKSGLPSDRFSAERTGGSVSTLTIQRTQQEDSAVYLCASSIPQESAEAFFGQGTRLTVV.

The chain uses TRBV28 and TRBJ1-1; 9 bases are shared with TRBD1. The CDR3 runs to 15 residues. Trimming removed 6 bases from V and 1 base from J; junction bases left unmatched: 6. Per germline, CDR1 MDHEN and CDR2 SYDVKM. For the CDR3, the DNA is TGTGCCAGCAGAGAAGGGACAGGGTCGAACACTGAAGCTTTCTTT. Its translation: CASREGTGSNTEAFF.

This chain connects TRBV7-3 to TRBJ2-6; no clear D. Trimming took 6 bases from V and 2 from J, leaving 5 bases between them. Germline CDR1 is SGHTA and CDR2 is FQGTGA. This CDR3 contains 13 residues. The CDR3 bases are TGTGCCAGCAGGCGAGCTGGGGCCAACGTCCTGACTTTC. Protein: CASRRAGANVLTF.

This clone was counted a few times. This chain connects TRBV6-1 to TRBJ2-7; D is perhaps TRBD1 (5 bases). CDR3 length: 15 residues. Trimming left V 2 bases short and J 1 base short, with 12 bases between. Germline CDR1 and CDR2: MNHNS and SASEGT. CDR3: CASSESLYRSYEQYF. Written as DNA, the CDR3 is TGTGCCAGCAGTGAAAGTTTATACAGGTCCTACGAGCAGTACTTC.

This chain links TRBV6-1 with TRBJ2-7; 7 nucleotides agree with TRBD2. V lost 3 bases to trimming and J lost 0 bases; unmatched junction nucleotides: 20. Germline loops: CDR1 MNHNS, CDR2 SASEGT. CDR3 length: 20 residues. The CDR3 DNA reads as TGTGCCAGCAGTGAGGAGGGGAGGGGACGGAGCTCCCTATACTCCTACGAGCAGTACTTC. This sequence encodes CASSEEGRGRSSLYSYEQYF.

Notes on this clone: Germline is not matched at one junction end, which may reflect a read error. The chain is built from TRBV4-1 and TRBJ2-1; 7 nucleotides line up with TRBD1. The CDR3 is 12 amino acids. Germline CDR1 and CDR2: MGHRA and YSYEKL. CDR3: CAGSRQGYEQFF. The CDR3 DNA reads as TGCGCCGGCAGCCGACAGGGTTATGAGCAGTTCTTC.

V is TRBV19 and J is TRBJ1-5; TRBD1 matches at 11 bases. CDR3 size: 19 residues. Trimming at V came to 3 bases and at J to 1 base, leaving 11 bases not matched to a gene. Germline CDR1 and CDR2: LNHDA and SQIVND (reference sequence). The CDR3 bases are TGTGCCAGTAGTATCCCGGACAGGGGGCTCCTATGGAGCAATCAGCCCCAGCATTTT. It is translated as CASSIPDRGLLWSNQPQHF. Supplemented by reference TRBV19 and TRBJ1-5, the full variable domain reads DGGITQSPKYLFRKEGQNVTLSCEQNLNHDAMYWYRQDPGQGLRLIYYSQIVNDFQKGDIAEGYSVSREKKESFPLTVTSAQKNPTAFYLCASSIPDRGLLWSNQPQHFGDGTRLSIL.

J is TRBJ1-2 and V is TRBV30; 7 bases are shared with TRBD1. V was pared by 2 bases and J by 0 bases, with 3 bases of the junction left unmatched. CDR1 is GTSNPN, CDR2 SVGIG, per germline (reference sequence). The CDR3 is 14 amino acids. The CDR3 sequence: CAWSRTGANYGYTF. CDR3 nucleotides: TGTGCCTGGAGTAGGACAGGAGCTAACTATGGCTACACCTTC.

The rearrangement links TRBV6-6 to TRBJ2-7; D call uncertain. The germline V gene has CDR1 MNHNY and CDR2 SVGAGI (reference sequence). The length of the CDR3 is 13 residues. With 2 bases removed from V and 6 bases from J, the gap between germline ends came to 11 bases. The CDR3 loop reads CASSYPEDGEQYF. CDR3 DNA: TGTGCCAGCAGTTACCCAGAAGATGGCGAGCAGTACTTC.

The genes are TRBV7-3 and TRBJ2-5; 8 bases match TRBD1. After removal of 1 base from V and 4 bases from J, the junction contained 5 bases not matched to a gene. The CDR3 is made up of 15 amino acids. Looked up from germline, CDR1 is SGHTA and CDR2 is FQGTGA. In DNA, the CDR3 is TGTGCCAGCAGCTTAAGGGGTGACAGGGGAGAGACCCAGTACTTC. Translated, it gives CASSLRGDRGETQYF.